The 7 T cell receptor beta chains listed next were all sequenced from one sample in a study of T cell changes during pregnancy in multiple sclerosis. Some clones are missing from TCRdb's copy, which holds only in-frame ones; the method was immunoSEQ multiplex PCR. Of tens of thousands of clones listed, about nine tenths are singletons. Sequencing used CD8+ T cells from peripheral blood mononuclear cells, obtained in the third trimester of pregnancy. These receptors originate from a female donor with multiple sclerosis, enrolled in a pregnancy study.

This clone was seen just once. The chain couples TRBV10-1 to TRBJ2-7, with a weak D call TRBD2 (6 bases). This CDR3 spans 16 amino acids. Germline V gives CDR1 WNHNN, CDR2 SYGVQD (reference sequence). Deletions cut 11 bases from V and 5 bases from J, with 28 bases between. DNA for the CDR3: TGCGCCCAAGTGGCGGACTACAGCGGTGGTTCCCACGAGCAGTACTTC. It specifies CAQVADYSGGSHEQYF.

The V gene is TRBV4-1, the J gene TRBJ1-1; D is perhaps TRBD1 (6 bases). The CDR3 runs to 13 residues. V was cut by 3 bases and J by 4 bases, with 9 bases left in between. From germline, CDR1 is MGHRA and CDR2 YSYEKL. CDR3 bases: TGCGCCAGCAGCCACGGGGGGCGCACTGAAGCTTTCTTT. Amino acid sequence: CASSHGGRTEAFF.

This chain joins TRBV2 and TRBJ2-1; the D is unclear. This CDR3 comprises 14 residues. V lost 6 bases and J lost 5, with 14 bases in between. Germline V gene data show CDR1 as SNHLY and CDR2 as FYNNEI. The CDR3 nucleotides are TGTGCCAGCAGGCCAGAGGTTGGTGACAATGAGCAGTTCTTC. Protein sequence: CASRPEVGDNEQFF. Full variable domain (outside the CDR3, taken from reference TRBV2 and TRBJ2-1): EPEVTQTPSHQVTQMGQEVILRCVPISNHLYFYWYRQILGQKVEFLVSFYNNEISEKSEIFDDQFSVERPDGSNFTLKIRSTKLEDSAMYFCASRPEVGDNEQFFGPGTRLTVL.

The chain links TRBV9 to TRBJ2-7, with D maybe TRBD2 (6 bases). This CDR3 comprises 14 residues. The germline gives CDR1 SGDLS, CDR2 YYNGEE. V was clipped by 4 bases and J by 5 bases, with 16 bases between them. CDR3 DNA sequence: TGTGCCAGCAGCCCGGGGGTTAATGGCAACGAGCAGTACTTC. Translated, it gives CASSPGVNGNEQYF.

The V and J genes are TRBV4-3 and TRBJ2-7; D not certain. V dropped 0 bases and J dropped 1 base, with 7 bases sitting between them. CDR3 length: 14 amino acids. Germline V lookup: CDR1 LGHNA, CDR2 YSLEER. The CDR3 DNA sequence: TGCGCCAGCAGCCAAGATACTGCTTCCTACGAGCAGTACTTC. Protein: CASSQDTASYEQYF.

This clone has more than one count but fewer than ten. The rearrangement links TRBV6-1 to TRBJ2-7, with a tentative D call TRBD2 (6 bases). The CDR3 is made up of 15 amino acids. In germline, CDR1 is MNHNS, CDR2 SASEGT. Trimming removed 8 bases from V and 0 bases from J, with 17 bases in between. The CDR3 DNA is TGTGCCAGCCTCGGGGAGGCAGCCAGCTCCTACGAGCAGTACTTC. As protein: CASLGEAASSYEQYF.

The J gene is TRBJ2-1, the V gene TRBV19; D might be TRBD2 (5 bases). V gave up 3 bases and J gave up 5 bases, with 11 bases separating them. This CDR3 is built from 14 residues. Germline loops: CDR1 LNHDA, CDR2 SQIVND (reference sequence). CDR3 bases: TGTGCCAGTAGTATTCCAGGACTGAACAATGAGCAGTTCTTC. Translated, it gives CASSIPGLNNEQFF. The full variable domain, rest sourced from reference TRBV19 and TRBJ2-1, is DGGITQSPKYLFRKEGQNVTLSCEQNLNHDAMYWYRQDPGQGLRLIYYSQIVNDFQKGDIAEGYSVSREKKESFPLTVTSAQKNPTAFYLCASSIPGLNNEQFFGPGTRLTVL.